These T cell receptor beta chains were read from a single sample in a study of CD8 T cells in ankylosing spondylitis. TCRdb re-called the 5' RACE reads through MiXCR, storing one row per CDR3 protein. In the table there are about 800,000 distinct CDR3 sequences, over 9.5% of which are singletons. The sequenced sample consisted of blood, either unsorted or a sorted T cell fraction (not recorded which). The receptors stem from a male donor with ankylosing spondylitis. Both conserved end residues are part of each CDR3. Each record gives: J gene, V gene, clone size, D gene, CDR3 length, CDR3 protein, CDR3 DNA. A D gene is named only where the DNA matches it firmly. Part of the rows lack a size; the others show once, few, many or a class for expanded clones.

TRBJ1-1 TRBV24-1 . TRBD1 13 CATSDWGQPEAFF TGTGCCACCAGTGACTGGGGACAGCCTGAAGCTTTCTTT
TRBJ2-3 TRBV2 . . 13 CASTSVPYDTQYF TGTGCCAGCACCTCAGTCCCGTACGATACGCAGTATTTT
TRBJ2-1 TRBV6-2/TRBV6-3 . TRBD2 15 CASSRGLAIHNEQFF TGTGCCAGCAGCCGTGGACTAGCCATCCACAATGAGCAGTTCTTC
TRBJ1-6 TRBV20-1 few . 16 CSARATGSSYNSPLHF TGCAGTGCTAGAGCCACAGGGAGCTCCTATAATTCACCCCTCCACTTT
TRBJ2-7 TRBV20-1 . TRBD2 13 CSAPTSTTYEQYF TGCAGCGCGCCGACTAGCACAACCTACGAGCAGTACTTC
TRBJ1-1 TRBV9 few TRBD1 15 CASSTGQGLGTEAFF TGTGCCAGCAGCACCGGACAGGGGCTGGGGACTGAAGCTTTCTTT
TRBJ2-2 TRBV7-2 few TRBD2 17 CASSRTSGTSNTGELFF TGTGCCAGCAGCCGTACTAGCGGAACATCGAACACCGGGGAGCTGTTTTTT
TRBJ2-7 TRBV7-2 many . 14 CASSSGNRQLKQYF TGTGCCAGCAGCTCGGGGAACAGGCAATTGAAGCAGTACTTC
TRBJ2-2 TRBV20-1 few . 14 CSASWGEGTGELFF TGCAGTGCTAGTTGGGGGGAAGGGACCGGGGAGCTGTTTTTT
TRBJ1-1 TRBV6-2/TRBV6-3 . . 14 CASSPQGSYTEAFF TGTGCCAGCAGTCCCCAGGGAAGTTACACTGAAGCTTTCTTT
TRBJ1-1 TRBV5-1 few . 15 CASSLIYHTNTEAFF TGCGCCAGCAGCCTAATCTACCACACGAACACTGAAGCTTTCTTT
TRBJ1-3 TRBV7-8 . . 14 CASSPGVFGNTIYF TGTGCCAGCAGCCCGGGGGTATTCGGAAACACCATATATTTT
TRBJ1-4 TRBV5-5 few TRBD1 16 CASSLTAGGPNEKLFF TGTGCCAGCAGCTTGACGGCAGGGGGTCCTAATGAAAAACTGTTTTTT
TRBJ1-3 TRBV29-1 many . 14 CSVEDPPSGNTIYF TGCAGCGTTGAAGACCCTCCCTCTGGAAACACCATATATTTT
TRBJ2-1 TRBV7-2 . TRBD1 12 CASSLMRQGQFF TGTGCCAGCAGCTTAATGCGACAGGGGCAGTTCTTC
TRBJ2-3 TRBV5-5 . . 15 CASSSVPRSTDTQYF TGTGCCAGCAGCTCTGTCCCCAGGAGCACAGATACGCAGTATTTT
TRBJ2-5 TRBV6-5 . . 12 CASSQTEETQYF TGTGCCAGCAGCCAAACGGAGGAGACCCAGTACTTC
TRBJ2-1 TRBV20-1 many . 12 CSARGHTTRQFF TGCAGTGCCAGAGGCCATACCACCAGGCAGTTCTTC
TRBJ2-5 TRBV20-1 . TRBD2 14 CSARDSGGTETQYF TGCAGTGCTAGAGATAGCGGGGGCACGGAGACCCAGTACTTC
TRBJ1-2 TRBV6-5 few . 15 CASSYNYNDNYGYTF TGTGCCAGCAGTTACAACTATAACGACAACTATGGCTACACCTTC
TRBJ1-1 TRBV30 . TRBD1 14 CAWRGWTGNTEAFF TGTGCCTGGAGGGGTTGGACAGGGAACACTGAAGCTTTCTTT
TRBJ2-7 TRBV20-1 few TRBD1 15 CSARDGGTGGHEQYF TGCAGTGCTAGAGATGGGGGGACAGGTGGCCACGAGCAGTACTTC
TRBJ2-6 TRBV5-1 . . 16 CASSLFLGAGANVLTF TGCGCCAGCAGCTTGTTTTTAGGGGCTGGGGCCAACGTCCTGACTTTC
TRBJ2-3 TRBV11-1 few . 14 CASSPRTGLDTQYF TGTGCCAGCAGCCCCCGAACCGGGCTGGATACGCAGTATTTT
TRBJ1-4 TRBV7-9 . . 15 CASSPGRGTGEKLFF TGTGCCAGCAGCCCTGGGCGGGGCACGGGTGAAAAACTGTTTTTT
TRBJ2-1 TRBV7-2 many . 14 CASSLILAGNEQFF TGTGCCAGCAGCTTAATACTAGCCGGAAATGAGCAGTTCTTC
TRBJ2-7 TRBV6-5 . TRBD1 14 CASSYSRQGNEQYF TGTGCCAGCAGTTACTCGAGACAGGGAAACGAGCAGTACTTC
TRBJ2-1 TRBV7-2 . . 14 CASSLVRRNNEQFF TGTGCCAGCAGCTTAGTCCGGAGAAACAATGAGCAGTTCTTC
TRBJ2-6 TRBV9 few . 15 CASSDLISGANVLTF TGTGCCAGCAGCGACCTAATATCCGGGGCCAACGTCCTGACTTTC
TRBJ2-7 TRBV11-1 few TRBD2 18 CASSPRTSGRPPHYEQYF TGTGCCAGCAGCCCTCGGACTAGCGGGAGGCCACCCCACTACGAGCAGTACTTC
TRBJ2-1 TRBV20-1 many . 12 CSARDLYNEQFF TGCAGTGCTAGAGATCTGTACAATGAGCAGTTCTTC
TRBJ2-5 TRBV7-2 many . 15 CASSLAGGLVETQYF TGTGCCAGCAGCTTAGCGGGAGGATTAGTGGAGACCCAGTACTTC
TRBJ2-6 TRBV29-1 many TRBD1 16 CSVVGQEISGANVLTF TGCAGCGTTGTAGGACAGGAGATCTCGGGGGCCAACGTCCTGACTTTC
TRBJ2-1 TRBV5-1 few . 13 CASSHPLGNEQFF TGCGCCAGCAGCCACCCCCTGGGGAATGAGCAGTTCTTC
TRBJ2-1 TRBV29-1 many . 12 CSVRPGDNEQFF TGCAGCGTACGACCGGGGGACAATGAGCAGTTCTTC
TRBJ2-3 TRBV7-6 many . 15 CASSLGGGEAATQYF TGTGCCAGCAGCTTAGGCGGGGGCGAAGCCGCTACGCAGTATTTT
TRBJ2-1 TRBV20-1 . TRBD2 14 CSATPGLVHNEQFF TGCAGTGCTACCCCGGGACTAGTTCACAATGAGCAGTTCTTC
TRBJ2-2 TRBV7-2 . . 17 CASSLTPPQVNTGELFF TGTGCCAGCAGCTTAACCCCGCCACAGGTGAACACCGGGGAGCTGTTTTTT
TRBJ1-6 TRBV27 . . 13 CASSLGHNSPLHF TGTGCCAGCAGTCTCGGACATAATTCACCCCTCCACTTT
TRBJ2-7 TRBV5-1 . . 13 CASGEGASYEQYF TGCGCCTCCGGAGAGGGCGCGTCCTACGAGCAGTACTTC